This paragraph covers one T cell receptor (beta chain) sequence. The data are from a study of blood T cell repertoires in COVID-19. In the study overall: The cDNA or gDNA used as material had been derived from T cells, B-cell-depleted T cells, or PBMCs.

As handled by the study authors: From reference gene primer amplification, estimates of nucleated cell counts were derived. The method was immunoSEQ multiplex PCR; TCRdb's version includes in-frame clones alone and lacks a portion of them. The D gene and trimming were derived from the DNA, and the V and J assignments and clone size from that table. This sample yields about 290,000 clones, of which 85% are seen a single time; about 4% belongs to the top ten. What was sequenced was peripheral blood. The TCR comes from a woman aged 50 to 65 with active or convalescent COVID-19.

CDR3 in amino acids: CSVTDDPRNNEQFF. For the CDR3, the DNA is TGCAGCGTAACAGACGACCCCCGAAACAATGAGCAGTTCTTC. The genes are TRBV29-1 and TRBJ2-1; D not certain. Trimming left V 6 bases short and J 5 bases short, with 17 bases between. CDR3 length equals 14 residues. The germline CDR1 and CDR2 sequences are SQVTM and ANQGSEA.